This TCR beta chain was identified during a study of blood T cell repertoires in COVID-19. The table came from immunoSEQ multiplex PCR; TCRdb's copy has only in-frame clones and leaves some out. The table records 280,000 or so clones, 70% to 90% of them present only once. V trimming: 8 bases; J trimming: 0 bases; junction bases outside the gene matches: 4. Per germline, CDR1 ENHRY and CDR2 SYGVKD. The CDR3 totals 14 residues. The V call is TRBV10-3, the J call TRBJ2-7; 10 bases agree with TRBD2. The receptor was derived from a woman in her fifties or sixties with acute or convalescent COVID-19. The sample comprised peripheral blood. CDR3 sequence reads: CAIGLAGASYEQYF. As DNA, the CDR3 is TGTGCCATCGGGCTAGCGGGGGCCTCCTACGAGCAGTACTTC.